Shown below are 25 T cell receptor beta chains from a single sample sequenced in a study of blood T cell repertoires in COVID-19. The data were produced by immunoSEQ multiplex PCR, yet TCRdb's version contains in-frame clones alone and is incomplete. This table holds around 97,000 clones, 70% to 90% found once. Sequenced sample: peripheral blood. These receptors originate from a human donor in a cohort sampled during active COVID-19.

The gene calls are TRBV27 and TRBJ1-2; 12 bases are shared with TRBD1. The CDR3 covers 15 residues. In germline, CDR1 is MNHEY, CDR2 SMNVEV (reference sequence). V gave up 5 bases and J gave up 2 bases; unmatched junction bases: 3. The CDR3 here is CASSPGTGGNYGYTF. As DNA, the CDR3 is TGTGCCAGCAGTCCCGGGACAGGGGGCAACTATGGCTACACCTTC.

The chain employs TRBV6-1 and TRBJ2-7; the match to TRBD2 covers 7 bases. V shed 1 base, J shed 1 base, and the junction held 4 bases outside the gene matches. The CDR3 extends over 15 amino acids. From germline, CDR1 is MNHNS and CDR2 SASEGT. The CDR3 loop is CASSEEAGNSYEQYF. In DNA, the CDR3 is TGTGCCAGCAGTGAAGAAGCGGGGAATTCCTACGAGCAGTACTTC.

This clone has just a few counts. The V call is TRBV16, the J call TRBJ2-1; 8 bases fit TRBD1. V was pared by 3 bases and J by 1 base, with 8 bases of the junction left unmatched. Germline V gene data show CDR1 as KGHSY and CDR2 as FQNENV. The CDR3 extends over 17 amino acids. The CDR3 sequence: CASSHRVGQASYNEQFF. CDR3 in DNA: TGTGCCAGCAGCCATCGCGTGGGACAGGCGTCCTACAATGAGCAGTTCTTC.

The V call is TRBV7-2, the J call TRBJ2-3, with D perhaps TRBD2 (6 bases). CDR3 length equals 15 residues. V was cut by 8 bases and J by 4 bases, with 19 bases left in between. Germline V CDR1 and CDR2: SGHTA, FQGNSA. The CDR3 DNA sequence: TGTGCCAGCTGCAAACGGGGGATGATCTCAGATACGCAGTATTTT. Translating it yields CASCKRGMISDTQYF. Full variable domain (missing parts from reference TRBV7-2 and TRBJ2-3): GAGVSQSPSNKVTEKGKDVELRCDPISGHTALYWYRQSLGQGLEFLIYFQGNSAPDKSGLPSDRFSAERTGGSVSTLTIQRTQQEDSAVYLCASCKRGMISDTQYFGPGTRLTVL.

The chain joins TRBV18 to TRBJ1-6, with 7 bases fitting TRBD1. This CDR3 has 16 residues. J gave up 10 bases and V 3 bases, and 12 bases lay outside the gene matches. Germline values: CDR1 KGHSH, CDR2 LQKENI. The CDR3 bases are TGTGCCAGCTCACCCCGTGACAGGGTAGCGGGATCACCCCTCCACTTT. It translates to CASSPRDRVAGSPLHF.

This chain uses TRBV9 with TRBJ2-5; 12 nucleotides align to TRBD2. The CDR3 has 16 residues. The V segment lost 2 bases and the J segment 4 bases; nucleotides outside the gene matches: 6. CDR1 SGDLS and CDR2 YYNGEE come from the germline V gene. In DNA form, the CDR3 reads TGTGCCAGCAGCGTTCGACTAGCGGGAGTCGGAGAGACCCAGTACTTC. The encoded protein is CASSVRLAGVGETQYF. The variable domain in full, completed from reference TRBV9 and TRBJ2-5, reads DSGVTQTPKHLITATGQRVTLRCSPRSGDLSVYWYQQSLDQGLQFLIQYYNGEERAKGNILERFSAQQFPDLHSELNLSSLELGDSALYFCASSVRLAGVGETQYFGPGTRLLVL.

The CDR3 region has the DNA TGCGCCAGCAGTGGTAGCGGGAGGTGGGGGCGGCTCAATGAGCAGTTCTTC. Amino acids: CASSGSGRWGRLNEQFF. This chain joins TRBV10-1 and TRBJ2-1; TRBD2 matches at 10 bases. Looked up from germline, CDR1 is WNHNN and CDR2 is SYGVQD (reference sequence). V was clipped by 4 bases and J by 6 bases; unmatched bases: 12. CDR3 length: 17 residues.

The chain is built from TRBV3-1 (or the pseudogene TRBV3-2) and TRBJ2-7; D perhaps matches TRBD2 (6 bases). Germline-derived CDR1 and CDR2 are LGHDT and YNNKEL (reference sequence). This CDR3 has 14 residues. Trimming removed 0 bases from V and 7 bases from J, with 13 bases in between. This chain's CDR3 is CASSQDDSGTEQYF. The CDR3 nucleotides read TGTGCCAGCAGCCAAGATGATAGCGGAACGGAGCAGTACTTC.

This sequence joins TRBV7-9 and TRBJ1-1; 8 bases are shared with TRBD1. The CDR3 spans 17 residues. With 2 bases clipped from V and 5 bases from J, the junction kept 13 bases outside the gene matches. Germline assignment: CDR1 SEHNR and CDR2 FQNEAQ (reference sequence). CDR3 sequence reads: CASSLSLQGASSTEAFF. CDR3 DNA sequence: TGTGCCAGCAGCTTATCTTTGCAGGGGGCCTCTAGTACTGAAGCTTTCTTT.

This chain joins TRBV21-1 and TRBJ2-7; TRBD2 is the table's D call and was not checked against the DNA. TRBV21-1 is recorded as a pseudogene. The CDR3 runs 16 residues. CDR3: CASSKGYPSAIYEQYF. CDR3 sequence (DNA): TGTGCCAGCAGCAAAGGTTATCCGAGTGCTATCTACGAGCAGTACTTC.

In this sample, this clone turned up once. This sequence joins TRBV10-1 and TRBJ1-1; no definite D call. Germline lookup yields CDR1 WNHNN and CDR2 SYGVQD (reference sequence). The CDR3 covers 14 residues. V was clipped by 0 bases and J by 1 base, with 6 bases between them. In nucleotides, the CDR3 is TGCGCCAGCAGTGAGTCAAACAGGAACACTGAAGCTTTCTTT. The encoded protein is CASSESNRNTEAFF.

The chain is built from TRBV3-1 (or the pseudogene TRBV3-2) and TRBJ2-3; TRBD2 aligns across 7 bases. There are 16 residues in the CDR3. J was trimmed by 5 bases and V by 4 bases; bases with no gene match: 12. In germline, CDR1 is LGHDT, CDR2 YNNKEL (reference sequence). The CDR3 region has the DNA TGTGCCAGCAGCCTATCCCCCCGGACTAGTCGAGATACGCAGTATTTT. This codes for CASSLSPRTSRDTQYF.

This clone turned up a few times. This chain connects TRBV12-3 or TRBV12-4 to TRBJ1-5; D remains unclear. This CDR3 spans 12 amino acids. V shed 1 base and J shed 7 bases, with 5 bases lying between them. The CDR3 protein is CASSLGQQPQHF. DNA for the CDR3: TGTGCCAGCAGTTTAGGTCAGCAGCCCCAGCATTTT.

This chain joins TRBV7-3 and TRBJ1-2; D call uncertain. The CDR3 is 15 residues long. Trimming removed 5 bases at V and 4 bases at J, with 17 bases between. Per the germline V gene, CDR1 is SGHTA and CDR2 is FQGTGA. The CDR3 DNA sequence: TGTGCCAGCAGCCCTGGACGCGGAGGCATCTATGGCTACACCTTC. This gives the protein CASSPGRGGIYGYTF.

The chain joins TRBV9 to TRBJ1-1, with a possible D match to TRBD1 (5 bases). The germline CDR1 and CDR2 sequences are SGDLS and YYNGEE. Trimming stripped 0 bases from V and 2 bases from J, with 8 bases between. The CDR3 totals 14 residues. The CDR3 sequence: CASSVVQDNTEAFF. The CDR3 DNA sequence: TGTGCCAGCAGCGTAGTACAGGACAACACTGAAGCTTTCTTT.

This sequence joins TRBV10-3 and TRBJ2-7; 7 bases agree with TRBD1. The trim removed 6 bases at V and 2 bases at J, leaving 4 bases unmatched. The CDR3 totals 13 residues. Germline V gene data show CDR1 as ENHRY and CDR2 as SYGVKD. The CDR3 protein is CAISFDRAYEQYF. The CDR3 DNA follows: TGTGCCATCAGCTTCGACAGGGCCTACGAGCAGTACTTC.

This rearrangement joins TRBV18 to TRBJ1-1; no clear D gene. Germline loops: CDR1 KGHSH, CDR2 LQKENI. The CDR3 contains 13 residues. Deletions cut 4 bases from V and 1 base from J, with 7 bases between. The CDR3 sequence: CASSRDQNTEAFF. The CDR3 region has the DNA TGTGCCAGCTCACGCGATCAGAACACTGAAGCTTTCTTT.

The chain is built from TRBV6-6 and TRBJ2-1, with no clear D. Trimming removed 4 bases at V and 12 bases at J, with 13 bases between. Germline lookup yields CDR1 MNHNY and CDR2 SVGAGI (reference sequence). The CDR3 contains 12 residues. CDR3 protein: CASSSAGLGQFF. In DNA form, the CDR3 reads TGTGCCAGCAGTTCGGCAGGCCTTGGGCAGTTCTTC.

V is TRBV6-5 and J is TRBJ2-1; D remains ambiguous. The germline V gene has CDR1 MNHEY and CDR2 SVGAGI. V shed 2 bases and J shed 6 bases, with 8 bases lying between them. The CDR3 totals 13 residues. CDR3 amino acids: CASSYGLPNEQFF. CDR3 coding DNA: TGTGCCAGCAGTTACGGTCTACCCAATGAGCAGTTCTTC.

This clone was seen a few times. The J gene is TRBJ1-3, the V gene TRBV4-2; D is unclear. CDR1 and CDR2 from the germline V gene are LGHNA and YNFKEQ. V lost 0 bases, J lost 0 bases, and 9 bases lay in between. This CDR3 has 16 residues. CDR3 DNA: TGTGCCAGCAGCCAAGATATCGCTAACTCTGGAAACACCATATATTTT. It translates to CASSQDIANSGNTIYF.

The rearrangement joins TRBV5-8 to TRBJ1-5; a weak D match, TRBD1 (6 bases). Germline CDR1 reads SGHTS; CDR2 reads YDEGEE. This CDR3 has 17 amino acids. Trimming removed 4 bases from V and 1 base from J, with 18 bases in between. CDR3 amino acids: CASSDPMDSRSNQPQHF. The CDR3 nucleotides are TGTGCCAGCAGCGACCCTATGGACAGTCGGAGCAATCAGCCCCAGCATTTT.

The chain carries TRBV19 and TRBJ2-5; 8 bases line up with TRBD1. V was clipped by 7 bases and J by 5 bases; unmatched bases: 6. In germline, CDR1 is LNHDA, CDR2 SQIVND (reference sequence). CDR3 length: 13 amino acids. The DNA of the CDR3 is TGTGCCAGTACCTCCAGGGGGCAGGAGACCCAGTACTTC. Protein product: CASTSRGQETQYF.

This chain uses TRBV6-5 with TRBJ1-1; D perhaps matches TRBD1 (5 bases). CDR3 length: 15 residues. V dropped 6 bases and J dropped 2 bases, with 16 bases sitting between them. Germline CDR1 and CDR2: MNHEY and SVGAGI. The DNA for the CDR3 is TGTGCCAGCAGCCCCTTTCAGGGTCGCAACACTGAAGCTTTCTTT. Residues: CASSPFQGRNTEAFF.

This chain joins TRBV6-6 and TRBJ1-2, with 11 bases identical to TRBD1. The trim removed 5 bases at V and 0 bases at J, leaving 8 bases unmatched. Germline V gene lookup returns CDR1 MNHNY and CDR2 SVGAGI (reference sequence). The CDR3 spans 17 residues. The CDR3 DNA follows: TGTGCCAGCAGTCAGGACAGGGGGCGAAAGGCTAACTATGGCTACACCTTC. This sequence encodes CASSQDRGRKANYGYTF.

The chain combines TRBV19 with TRBJ2-1, with 11 bases lining up with TRBD2. V lost 5 bases and J lost 5; bases outside the gene matches: 2. The CDR3 loop spans 14 amino acids. Germline lookup yields CDR1 LNHDA and CDR2 SQIVND (reference sequence). DNA of the CDR3: TGTGCCAGTAGTGTGACTAGCGGGGACAATGAGCAGTTCTTC. Translating it yields CASSVTSGDNEQFF.